What follows describes a single TCR beta chain. Its specificity is not known. Whereas donors were nominally healthy upon sampling, unrecorded immune exposures were probable. PCR amplification relied on 60 Vbeta primers (plus 13 Jbeta primers). TCRdb's table, derived via immunoSEQ multiplex PCR, lists solely in-frame clones and lacks some. The sample holds around 93,000 clones, nearly 80% seen once. The CDR3 runs to 18 residues. From germline, CDR1 is SGDLS and CDR2 YYNGEE. The V gene lost 0 bases and the J gene lost 4 bases, with 22 bases spanning the gap. The data stem from a study of cytomegalovirus exposure and HLA in healthy donors. General study results and limits: Fewer N-insertions than the roughly 670-donor mean were reportedly shown by an Asian-associated ancestry cluster in a later analysis. CMV antigen specificity was confirmed in vitro for a few CMV-associated chains. Later on, an analysis showed TCR association rates differing by HLA locus, with DRB1 the most and HLA-C the fewest.

What was sequenced was PBMCs. The V call is TRBV9, the J call TRBJ1-1, with D perhaps TRBD1 (6 bases). The clonotype originates from a woman aged 40 to 50 in good health and CMV-seronegative. CDR3 residues: CASSVAFTGPGATTEAFF. CDR3 DNA: TGTGCCAGCAGCGTAGCCTTTACGGGGCCAGGGGCGACCACTGAAGCTTTCTTT.